This T cell receptor (beta chain) was sequenced in a study of T cells in Graves' hyperthyroidism and ophthalmopathy. This sample holds PBMCs from roughly 10 ml fresh peripheral blood. RNA transcripts were the template for amplifying TCR beta CDR3 regions. A set of HTBI primers served as the primers for a first-round RT-PCR of the TCR CDR3. TCRdb used MiXCR to reprocess the multiplex PCR reads, holding one entry per CDR3 protein. Of roughly 520,000 distinct CDR3 sequences listed, approximately 25% are singletons. For this clonotype: Its antigen is not identified.

The CDR3 is made up of 14 amino acids. The germline V and J ends were trimmed by 3 bases and 6 bases, with 11 bases remaining between them. Germline loops: CDR1 MNHNS, CDR2 SASEGT. General study findings and limits: Ophthalmopathy, as predicted by the model, came a median roughly 6.5 months after the prediction.

Sequenced material: blood. The chain joins TRBV6-1 to TRBJ2-2, with D possibly TRBD1 on 6 matching bases. The sequence was collected from a woman in her 30s with Graves' ophthalmopathy. The CDR3 region has the DNA TGTGCCAGCAGTGAGGGACACGGACCCGGGGAGCTGTTTTTT. Its protein is CASSEGHGPGELFF.